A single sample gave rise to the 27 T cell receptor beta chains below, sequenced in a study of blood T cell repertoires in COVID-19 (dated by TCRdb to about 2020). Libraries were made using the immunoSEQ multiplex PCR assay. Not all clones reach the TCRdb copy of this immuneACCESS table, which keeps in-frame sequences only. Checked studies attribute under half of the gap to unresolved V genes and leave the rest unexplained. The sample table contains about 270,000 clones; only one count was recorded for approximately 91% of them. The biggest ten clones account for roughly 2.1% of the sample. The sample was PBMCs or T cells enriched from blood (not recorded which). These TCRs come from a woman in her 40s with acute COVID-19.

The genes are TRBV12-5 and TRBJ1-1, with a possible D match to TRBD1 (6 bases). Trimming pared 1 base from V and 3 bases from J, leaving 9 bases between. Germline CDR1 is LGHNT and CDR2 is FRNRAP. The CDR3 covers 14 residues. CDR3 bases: TGTGCTAGTGGTTTGGGACAGGCCCACACTGAAGCTTTCTTT. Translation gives CASGLGQAHTEAFF.

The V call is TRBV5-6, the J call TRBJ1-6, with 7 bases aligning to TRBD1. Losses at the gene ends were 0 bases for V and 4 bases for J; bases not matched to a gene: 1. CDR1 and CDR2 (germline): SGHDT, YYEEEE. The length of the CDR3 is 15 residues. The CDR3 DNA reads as TGTGCCAGCAGCTTGGGACAGGGTTATAATTCACCCCTCCACTTT. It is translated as CASSLGQGYNSPLHF.

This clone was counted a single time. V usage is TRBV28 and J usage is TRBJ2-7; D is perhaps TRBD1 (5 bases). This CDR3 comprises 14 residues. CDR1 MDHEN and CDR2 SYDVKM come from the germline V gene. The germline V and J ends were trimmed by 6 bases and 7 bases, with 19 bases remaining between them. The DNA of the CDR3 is TGTGCCAGCAGCCCGCGACAGACGTTTGGGGAGCAGTACTTC. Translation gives CASSPRQTFGEQYF.

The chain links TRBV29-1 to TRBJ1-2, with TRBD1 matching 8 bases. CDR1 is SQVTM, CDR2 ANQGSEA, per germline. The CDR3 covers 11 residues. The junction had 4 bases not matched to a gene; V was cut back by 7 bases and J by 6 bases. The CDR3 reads CSARTGNGYTF. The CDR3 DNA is TGCAGCGCTCGGACAGGGAATGGCTACACCTTC. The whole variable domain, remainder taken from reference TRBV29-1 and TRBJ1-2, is SAVISQKPSRDICQRGTSLTIQCQVDSQVTMMFWYRQQPGQSLTLIATANQGSEATYESGFVIDKFPISRPNLTFSTLTVSNMSPEDSSIYLCSARTGNGYTFGSGTRLTVV.

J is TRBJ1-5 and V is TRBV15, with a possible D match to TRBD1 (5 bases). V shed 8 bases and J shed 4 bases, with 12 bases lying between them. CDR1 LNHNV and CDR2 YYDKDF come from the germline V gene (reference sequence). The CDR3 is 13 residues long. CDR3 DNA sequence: TGTGCCACCCGAGCGAAGGGGAATCAGCCCCAGCATTTT. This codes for CATRAKGNQPQHF.

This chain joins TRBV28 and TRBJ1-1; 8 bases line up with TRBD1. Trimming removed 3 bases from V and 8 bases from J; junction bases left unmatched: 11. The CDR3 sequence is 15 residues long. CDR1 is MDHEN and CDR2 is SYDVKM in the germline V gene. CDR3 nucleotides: TGTGCCAGCAGTTTTCCCAGGGGGCATGGGGGAGAAGCTTTCTTT. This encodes CASSFPRGHGGEAFF.

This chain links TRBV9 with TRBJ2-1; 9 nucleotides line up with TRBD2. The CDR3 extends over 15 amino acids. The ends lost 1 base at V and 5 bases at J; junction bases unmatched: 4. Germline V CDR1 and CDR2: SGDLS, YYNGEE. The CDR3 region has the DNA TGTGCCAGCAGCGTAAGGACTAGCGCCAACAATGAGCAGTTCTTC. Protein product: CASSVRTSANNEQFF. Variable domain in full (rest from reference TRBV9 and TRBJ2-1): DSGVTQTPKHLITATGQRVTLRCSPRSGDLSVYWYQQSLDQGLQFLIQYYNGEERAKGNILERFSAQQFPDLHSELNLSSLELGDSALYFCASSVRTSANNEQFFGPGTRLTVL.

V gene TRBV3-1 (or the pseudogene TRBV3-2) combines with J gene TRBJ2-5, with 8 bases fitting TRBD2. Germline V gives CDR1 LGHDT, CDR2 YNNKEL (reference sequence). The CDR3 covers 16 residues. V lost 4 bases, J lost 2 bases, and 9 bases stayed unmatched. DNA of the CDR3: TGTGCCAGCAGCCGATACCGCCAGCGGGGGCAAGAGACCCAGTACTTC. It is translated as CASSRYRQRGQETQYF.

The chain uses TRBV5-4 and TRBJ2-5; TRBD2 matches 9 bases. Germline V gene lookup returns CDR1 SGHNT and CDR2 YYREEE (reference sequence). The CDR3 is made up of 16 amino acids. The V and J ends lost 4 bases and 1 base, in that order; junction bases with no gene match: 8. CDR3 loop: CASSRGSGSSQETQYF. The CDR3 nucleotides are TGTGCCAGCAGCCGGGGTAGCGGGAGTTCCCAAGAGACCCAGTACTTC.

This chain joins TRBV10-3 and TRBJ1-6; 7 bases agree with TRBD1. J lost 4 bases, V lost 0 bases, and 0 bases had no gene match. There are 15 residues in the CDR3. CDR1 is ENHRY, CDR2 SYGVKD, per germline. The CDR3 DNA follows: TGTGCCATCAGTGAGTCGGGACAGTATAATTCACCCCTCCACTTT. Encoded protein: CAISESGQYNSPLHF.

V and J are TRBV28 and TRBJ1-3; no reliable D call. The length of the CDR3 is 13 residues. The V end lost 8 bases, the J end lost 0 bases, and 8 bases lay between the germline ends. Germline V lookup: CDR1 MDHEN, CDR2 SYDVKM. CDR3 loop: CASEDNSGNTIYF. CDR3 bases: TGTGCCAGCGAAGACAACTCTGGAAACACCATATATTTT.

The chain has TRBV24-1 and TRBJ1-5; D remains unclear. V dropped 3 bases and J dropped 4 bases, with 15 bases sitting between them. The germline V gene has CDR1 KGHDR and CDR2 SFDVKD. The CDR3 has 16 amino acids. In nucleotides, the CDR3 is TGTGCCACCAGTGATATTCCGGGGAAACGTAATCAGCCCCAGCATTTT. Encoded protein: CATSDIPGKRNQPQHF.

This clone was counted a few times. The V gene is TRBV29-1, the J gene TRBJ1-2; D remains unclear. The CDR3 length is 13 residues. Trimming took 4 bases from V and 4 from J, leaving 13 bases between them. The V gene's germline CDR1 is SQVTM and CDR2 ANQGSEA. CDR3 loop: CSVVFGSSYGYTF. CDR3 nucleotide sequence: TGCAGCGTTGTGTTCGGTAGCTCCTATGGCTACACCTTC.

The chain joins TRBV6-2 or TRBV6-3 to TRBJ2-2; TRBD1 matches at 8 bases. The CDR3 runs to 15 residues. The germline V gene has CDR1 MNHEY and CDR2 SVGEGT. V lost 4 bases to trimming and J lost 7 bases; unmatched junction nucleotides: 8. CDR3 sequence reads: CASSLDRVVNGELFF. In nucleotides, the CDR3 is TGTGCCAGCAGTTTGGACAGGGTTGTCAACGGGGAGCTGTTTTTT.

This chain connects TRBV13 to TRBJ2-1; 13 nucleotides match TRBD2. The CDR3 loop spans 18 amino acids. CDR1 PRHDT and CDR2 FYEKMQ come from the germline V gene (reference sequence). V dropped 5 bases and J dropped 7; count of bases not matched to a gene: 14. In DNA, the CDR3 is TGTGCCAGCAGCACCGGGACTAGCGGGATCCTTGGTGGGAATGAGCAGTTCTTC. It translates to CASSTGTSGILGGNEQFF.

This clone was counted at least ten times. In DNA form, the CDR3 reads TGTGCCACCAGCTCACGAACCCCTTCACTAGCGCCTTCCTACGAGCAGTACTTC. Protein sequence: CATSSRTPSLAPSYEQYF. The rearrangement uses TRBV15 and TRBJ2-7, with TRBD2 matching over 7 bases. The CDR3 totals 18 residues. Trimming at V came to 5 bases and at J to 1 base, leaving 17 bases not matched to a gene. Germline lookup yields CDR1 LNHNV and CDR2 YYDKDF (reference sequence). Full variable domain (remainder filled in from reference TRBV15 and TRBJ2-7): DAMVIQNPRYQVTQFGKPVTLSCSQTLNHNVMYWYQQKSSQAPKLLFHYYDKDFNNEADTPDNFQSRRPNTSFCFLDIRSPGLGDTAMYLCATSSRTPSLAPSYEQYFGPGTRLTVT.

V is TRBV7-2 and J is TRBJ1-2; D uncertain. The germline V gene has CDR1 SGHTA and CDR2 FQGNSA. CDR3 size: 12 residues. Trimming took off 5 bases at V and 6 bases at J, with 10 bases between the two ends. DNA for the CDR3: TGTGCCAGCAGCCCCCGCAGCGATGGCTACACCTTC. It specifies CASSPRSDGYTF.

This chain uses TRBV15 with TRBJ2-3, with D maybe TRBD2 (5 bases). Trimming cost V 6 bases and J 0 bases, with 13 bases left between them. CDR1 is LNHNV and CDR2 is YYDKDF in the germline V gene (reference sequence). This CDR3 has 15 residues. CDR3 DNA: TGTGCCACCAGAGCTCGGGGTTATAGCACAGATACGCAGTATTTT. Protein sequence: CATRARGYSTDTQYF.

CDR3 region: CSVEDLGTGNYGYTF. CDR3 DNA sequence: TGCAGCGTTGAAGATCTGGGGACAGGGAACTATGGCTACACCTTC. The rearrangement uses TRBV29-1 and TRBJ1-2, with 9 positions matching TRBD1. Germline CDR1 and CDR2: SQVTM and ANQGSEA. Germline trimming cut 0 bases from V and 2 bases from J; bases unmatched to any gene: 4. The CDR3 contains 15 residues.

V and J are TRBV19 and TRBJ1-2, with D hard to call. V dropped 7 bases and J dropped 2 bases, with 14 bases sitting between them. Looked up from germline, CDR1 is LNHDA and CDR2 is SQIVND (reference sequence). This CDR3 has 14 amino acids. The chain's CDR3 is CASTPFGRNYGYTF. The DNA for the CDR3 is TGTGCCAGTACCCCGTTTGGGCGAAACTATGGCTACACCTTC.

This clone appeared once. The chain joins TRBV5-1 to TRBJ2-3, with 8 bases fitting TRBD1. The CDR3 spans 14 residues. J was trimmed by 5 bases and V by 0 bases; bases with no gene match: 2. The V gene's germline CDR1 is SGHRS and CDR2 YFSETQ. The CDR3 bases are TGCGCCAGCAGCTTGGCAGGGGGCCGAGATACGCAGTATTTT. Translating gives CASSLAGGRDTQYF. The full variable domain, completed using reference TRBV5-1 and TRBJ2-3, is KAGVTQTPRYLIKTRGQQVTLSCSPISGHRSVSWYQQTPGQGLQFLFEYFSETQRNKGNFPGRFSGRQFSNSRSEMNVSTLELGDSALYLCASSLAGGRDTQYFGPGTRLTVL.

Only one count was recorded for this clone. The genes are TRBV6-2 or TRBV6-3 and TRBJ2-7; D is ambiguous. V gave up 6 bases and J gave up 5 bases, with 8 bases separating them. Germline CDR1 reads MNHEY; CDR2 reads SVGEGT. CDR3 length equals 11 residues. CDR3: CASSRQNEQYF. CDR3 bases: TGTGCCAGCAGCCGACAAAACGAGCAGTACTTC.

The CDR3 reads CASSPRGSGTTDTQYF. As DNA, the CDR3 is TGTGCCAGCTCACCCCGGGGTAGCGGGACCACAGATACGCAGTATTTT. J is TRBJ2-3 and V is TRBV18; TRBD2 agrees at 8 bases. The CDR3 length is 16 residues. The V segment lost 3 bases and the J segment 2 bases; nucleotides outside the gene matches: 7. Per the germline V gene, CDR1 is KGHSH and CDR2 is LQKENI.

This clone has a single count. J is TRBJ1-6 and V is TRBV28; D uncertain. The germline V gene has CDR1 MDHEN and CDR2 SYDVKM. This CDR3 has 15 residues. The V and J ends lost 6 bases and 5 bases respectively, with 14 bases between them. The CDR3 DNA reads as TGTGCCAGCAGACTAGCGGGAGCAAATAATTCACCCCTCCACTTT. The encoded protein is CASRLAGANNSPLHF.

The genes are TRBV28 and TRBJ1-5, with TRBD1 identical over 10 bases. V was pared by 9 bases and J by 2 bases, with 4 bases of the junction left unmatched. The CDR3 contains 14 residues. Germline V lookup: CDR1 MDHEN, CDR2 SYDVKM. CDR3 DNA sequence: TGTGCCAGTTGGGACAGGGGCGGCAATCAGCCCCAGCATTTT. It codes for CASWDRGGNQPQHF.

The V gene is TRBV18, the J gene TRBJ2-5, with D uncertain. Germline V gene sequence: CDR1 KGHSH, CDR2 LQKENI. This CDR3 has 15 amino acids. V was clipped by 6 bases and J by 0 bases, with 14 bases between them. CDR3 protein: CASSQRMEYQETQYF. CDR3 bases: TGTGCCAGCTCTCAAAGGATGGAGTACCAAGAGACCCAGTACTTC.

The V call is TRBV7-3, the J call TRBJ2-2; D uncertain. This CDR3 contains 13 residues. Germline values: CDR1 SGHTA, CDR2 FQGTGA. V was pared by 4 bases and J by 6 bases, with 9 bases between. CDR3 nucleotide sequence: TGTGCCAGCAGCTCCCCTGGGCCCGGGGAGCTGTTTTTT. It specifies CASSSPGPGELFF.